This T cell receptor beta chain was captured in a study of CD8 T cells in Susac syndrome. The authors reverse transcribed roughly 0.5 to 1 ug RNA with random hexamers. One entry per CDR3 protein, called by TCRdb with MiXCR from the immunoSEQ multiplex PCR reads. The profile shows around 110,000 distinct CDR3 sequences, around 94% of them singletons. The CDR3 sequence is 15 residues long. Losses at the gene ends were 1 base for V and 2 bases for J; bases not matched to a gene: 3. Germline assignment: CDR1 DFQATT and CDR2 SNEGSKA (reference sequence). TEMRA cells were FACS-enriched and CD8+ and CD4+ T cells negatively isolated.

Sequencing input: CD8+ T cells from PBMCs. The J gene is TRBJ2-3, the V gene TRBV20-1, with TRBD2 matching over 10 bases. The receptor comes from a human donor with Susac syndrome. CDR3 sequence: CSARGTSGATDTQYF. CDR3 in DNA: TGCAGTGCTAGAGGAACTAGCGGGGCCACAGATACGCAGTATTTT.